What follows are 14 T cell receptor beta chains derived from one specimen sequenced in a study of T cell clusters in autoimmune cytopenias. TRB was amplified from 250 ng of peripheral blood genomic DNA per sample. TRB rearrangements were amplified by touch-down multiplex PCR with mixed TRB-A/B primers. TCRdb reprocessed the multiplex PCR reads and reports one entry per CDR3 protein, with no DNA. The sample table sets out more than 6,500 distinct CDR3 sequences. Source material: peripheral blood. These receptors originate from a human donor with an autoimmune cytopenia or autoimmune hepatitis (not recorded which).

CDR3 amino acids: CASSLPQGRSEAFF. The V call is TRBV5-1, the J call TRBJ1-1. Looked up from germline, CDR1 is SGHRS and CDR2 is YFSETQ. The CDR3 totals 14 residues.

This clonotype is called medium-sized based on its frequency. The chain employs TRBV18 and TRBJ2-7; TCRdb outputs TRBD1, but without DNA this stays unchecked. CDR1 is KGHSH and CDR2 is LQKENI in the germline V gene. The CDR3 has 14 amino acids. The CDR3 loop is CASSPGTGNYEQYF.

The genes are TRBV7-6 and TRBJ1-1; TCRdb returns TRBD1, unconfirmable since there is no DNA. The CDR3 has 15 amino acids. CDR1 is SGHVS, CDR2 FNYEAQ, per germline. The CDR3: CASSLASRGATEAFF.

The V call is TRBV6-6, the J call TRBJ2-1; TCRdb's D call, TRBD1, is unchecked because there is no DNA. Per the germline V gene, CDR1 is MNHNY and CDR2 is SVGAGI (reference sequence). The CDR3 sequence is 15 residues long. CDR3 loop: CASSYLRDTANEQFF.

The chain is built from TRBV10-3 and TRBJ1-5; the D gene TCRdb calls, TRBD1, cannot be checked with no DNA. The length of the CDR3 is 15 residues. Germline V gives CDR1 ENHRY, CDR2 SYGVKD. The CDR3 loop reads CAISEGTAIHQPQHF.

This clonotype registers medium-sized by frequency. The gene calls are TRBV19 and TRBJ2-7; the TCRdb call, TRBD1, lacks DNA for checking. The CDR3 is 13 amino acids. The germline CDR1 and CDR2 sequences are LNHDA and SQIVND (reference sequence). CDR3 residues: CASSFRGLDEQYF.

This chain links TRBV6-4 with TRBJ2-1. This CDR3 comprises 12 residues. Germline CDR1 is MRHNA and CDR2 is SNTAGT. CDR3 residues: CASSDSANEQFF.

The rearrangement joins TRBV5-1 to TRBJ2-3. Germline CDR1 SGHRS, CDR2 YFSETQ. This CDR3 has 13 residues. The CDR3 sequence: CASTGQSTDTQYF.

The chain is built from TRBV19 and TRBJ1-5. CDR3 length: 14 amino acids. The germline CDR1 and CDR2 sequences are LNHDA and SQIVND (reference sequence). CDR3 region: CASSMGWRDQPQHF.

The J gene is TRBJ1-5, the V gene TRBV5-6. Per germline, CDR1 SGHDT and CDR2 YYEEEE. The CDR3 length is 13 residues. The CDR3: CASSISVGQPQHF.

The V call is TRBV10-3, the J call TRBJ2-7; the TCRdb call, TRBD2, lacks DNA for checking. CDR1 and CDR2 from the germline V gene are ENHRY and SYGVKD. The CDR3 is 14 residues long. The CDR3 protein is CAASRDSNNYEQYF.

The CDR3 is CATSDDPERGTQYF. The chain couples TRBV27 to TRBJ2-5; TCRdb's D gene call, TRBD1, goes unchecked for lack of DNA. The CDR3 covers 14 residues. Germline V gene lookup returns CDR1 MNHEY and CDR2 SMNVEV (reference sequence).

CDR3: CASSLSRQNHQPQHF. The J gene is TRBJ1-5, the V gene TRBV6-6. Germline CDR1 MNHNY, CDR2 SVGAGI (reference sequence). This CDR3 is 15 amino acids long.

The chain joins TRBV6-4 to TRBJ2-1; TCRdb calls TRBD1, which cannot be checked without DNA. The length of the CDR3 is 15 residues. Looked up from germline, CDR1 is MRHNA and CDR2 is SNTAGT. This CDR3 reads CASSDSRGDYNEQFF.